This T cell receptor beta chain originates from a study of T-cell memory formation after mild COVID-19. Study summary: For the most part, TCR clusters were specific to one donor.

TCRdb passed the 5' RACE reads through MiXCR, listing each CDR3 protein once. The data contain roughly 600,000 distinct CDR3 sequences, 15% to 20% of them singletons. Germline V CDR1 and CDR2: MNHEY, SMNVEV (reference sequence). The ends were cut back, 0 bases at V and 6 bases at J, with 9 bases in the middle. CDR3 length equals 13 residues. Material: PBMCs or a T cell subset sorted from them (not recorded which). The sequence derives from an adult woman who had mild COVID-19 (a few samples of this study predate the infection). Cell type and time point are not known. This chain connects TRBV27 to TRBJ2-7, with D unresolved. CDR3 region: CASSLSPVREQYF. The CDR3 DNA is TGTGCCAGCAGTTTATCCCCGGTACGCGAGCAGTACTTC.